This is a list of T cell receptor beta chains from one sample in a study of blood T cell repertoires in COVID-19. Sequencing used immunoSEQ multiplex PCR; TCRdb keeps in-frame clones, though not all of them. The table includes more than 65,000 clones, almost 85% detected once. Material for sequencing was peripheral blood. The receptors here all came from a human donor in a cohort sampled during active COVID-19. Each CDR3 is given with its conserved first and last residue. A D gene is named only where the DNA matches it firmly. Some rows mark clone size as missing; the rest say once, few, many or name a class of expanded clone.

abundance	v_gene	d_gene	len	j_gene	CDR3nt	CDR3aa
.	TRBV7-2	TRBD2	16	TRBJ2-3	TGTGCCAGCAGCTTAGTGAGGTTAGCGGGGGGAGATACGCAGTATTTT	CASSLVRLAGGDTQYF
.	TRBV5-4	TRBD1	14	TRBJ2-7	TGTGCCAGCAGCTTGGAACAGGGGGCGTGGGAGCAGTACTTC	CASSLEQGAWEQYF
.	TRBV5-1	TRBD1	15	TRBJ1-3	TGCGCCAGCAGCTTGACACAGGGGTCTGGAAACACCATATATTTT	CASSLTQGSGNTIYF
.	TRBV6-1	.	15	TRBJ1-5	TGTGCCAGCAGTGAAGCTCCCTATAGCAATCAGCCCCAGCATTTT	CASSEAPYSNQPQHF
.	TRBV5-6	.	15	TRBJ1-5	TGTGCCAGCAGCTTACAGGGTTTGGGCAATCAGCCCCAGCATTTT	CASSLQGLGNQPQHF
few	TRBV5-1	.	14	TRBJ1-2	TGCGCCAGCGGTGTCTCCGGGGGTAACTATGGCTACACCTTC	CASGVSGGNYGYTF
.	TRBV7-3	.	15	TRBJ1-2	TGTGCCAGCAGCTTAAGCGCAGGGCTCAACTATGGCTACACCTTC	CASSLSAGLNYGYTF
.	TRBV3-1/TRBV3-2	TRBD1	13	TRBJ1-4	TGTGCCAGCAGCCGGTTAGGGGGCGGAAAACTGTTTTTT	CASSRLGGGKLFF
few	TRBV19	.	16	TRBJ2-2	TGTGCCAGTCTGGGGCAGGGCGGTAGGGGCACCGGGGAGCTGTTTTTT	CASLGQGGRGTGELFF
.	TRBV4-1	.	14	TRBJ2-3	TGCGCCAGCAGCCAAGACCCCACTTCAGATACGCAGTATTTT	CASSQDPTSDTQYF
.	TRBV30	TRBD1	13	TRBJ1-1	TGTGCCTGGCACGGACAGGGAAGCACTGAAGCTTTCTTT	CAWHGQGSTEAFF
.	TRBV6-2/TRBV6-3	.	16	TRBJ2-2	TGTGCCAGCAGTTGGCGCATGGGACAAGATCCCGGGGAGCTGTTTTTT	CASSWRMGQDPGELFF
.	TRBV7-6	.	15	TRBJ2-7	TGTGCCAGCACCTTAAGGGGGGGGACTTCCTACGAGCAGTACTTC	CASTLRGGTSYEQYF
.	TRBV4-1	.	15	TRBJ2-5	TGCGCCAGCAGCCAGGGTTCAGGAAACCAAGAGACCCAGTACTTC	CASSQGSGNQETQYF
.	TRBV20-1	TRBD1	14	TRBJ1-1	TGCAGTGCTAGTGGCAGGGGGGTGGGCACTGAAGCTTTCTTT	CSASGRGVGTEAFF
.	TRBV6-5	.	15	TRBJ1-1	TGTGCCAGCAGTTACTCGAGGCAGATGAACACTGAAGCTTTCTTT	CASSYSRQMNTEAFF
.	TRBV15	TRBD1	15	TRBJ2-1	TGTGCCACCAGCAGAGATGAGGCAGGGGGAAATGAGCAGTTCTTC	CATSRDEAGGNEQFF